Below, one T cell receptor beta chain is given with its context. The entry originates in a study of blood T cell repertoires in COVID-19. CDR1 is SGHVS, CDR2 FQNEAQ, per germline. The trim removed 1 base at V and 4 bases at J, leaving 4 bases unmatched. This CDR3 contains 15 residues. The protocol was immunoSEQ multiplex PCR, while the TCRdb copy is restricted to in-frame clones and leaves out a portion. Here the sample spans 200,000 to 300,000 clones, more than 75% being singletons. The TCR was taken from an elderly woman with COVID-19, enrolled during active disease. The chain has TRBV7-8 and TRBJ1-3; TRBD1 agrees at 7 bases. Source material: peripheral blood. In DNA, the CDR3 is TGTGCCAGCAGCTTAGGGGGGGACAGAGGAAACACCATATATTTT. As protein: CASSLGGDRGNTIYF.